Described below is a single T cell receptor (beta chain) sequence and its context. The data were taken from a study of shared clonotypes between healthy human individuals. The data were produced by immunoSEQ multiplex PCR, yet TCRdb's version contains in-frame clones alone and is incomplete. The sample includes about 2 million clones, approximately 94% of them seen just once. CD45RO-negative, CCR7-positively selected cells formed the naive CD8 fraction, excluding terminally differentiated effector memory CD45RA+ cells. This CDR3 is 16 amino acids long. CDR1 is SGHAT and CDR2 is FQNNGV in the germline V gene. Losses at the gene ends were 5 bases for V and 5 bases for J; bases not matched to a gene: 11.

The receptor's source is a man aged 18 to 30 in good health. This chain joins TRBV11-2 and TRBJ1-3; TRBD1 matches 8 bases. The sequenced material came from naive CD8+ T cells sorted from blood. CDR3: CASSLPTGEVRNTIYF. CDR3 in DNA: TGTGCCAGCAGCCTACCGACAGGGGAGGTTAGAAACACCATATATTTT.